This T cell receptor (beta chain) is drawn from a study of shared clonotypes between healthy human individuals. General study points: Estimated clonotype richness was generally higher in naive than memory subsets. Having only a few donors restricted how much genetic and exposure-history diversity was captured.

Concerning this clone: What it binds is unknown.

Per the authors' pipeline: Junction-only sequences without quality scores came from ImmunoSEQ, so filtering differed. The assay was immunoSEQ multiplex PCR, and TCRdb's table has in-frame clones only and misses some. V, J and clone size reflect that table, while D and trimming were determined from the DNA. Of 2,500,000 or so clones in the sample, around 94% were seen once. This sequence was found in a man aged 18 to 30 in good health. Sequencing was performed on naive CD4+ T cells sorted from blood. As to subset: CD45RA+ positively selected.

CDR3 region: CATAGGAGTGSTGELFF. The CDR3 nucleotides read TGTGCCACAGCGGGGGGAGCAGGGACAGGGAGCACCGGGGAGCTGTTTTTT. V usage is TRBV10-3 and J usage is TRBJ2-2; either TRBD1 or TRBD2 may supply D (9 bases each). V dropped 10 bases and J dropped 4 bases, with 25 bases sitting between them. This CDR3 has 17 residues. Germline V lookup: CDR1 ENHRY, CDR2 SYGVKD.